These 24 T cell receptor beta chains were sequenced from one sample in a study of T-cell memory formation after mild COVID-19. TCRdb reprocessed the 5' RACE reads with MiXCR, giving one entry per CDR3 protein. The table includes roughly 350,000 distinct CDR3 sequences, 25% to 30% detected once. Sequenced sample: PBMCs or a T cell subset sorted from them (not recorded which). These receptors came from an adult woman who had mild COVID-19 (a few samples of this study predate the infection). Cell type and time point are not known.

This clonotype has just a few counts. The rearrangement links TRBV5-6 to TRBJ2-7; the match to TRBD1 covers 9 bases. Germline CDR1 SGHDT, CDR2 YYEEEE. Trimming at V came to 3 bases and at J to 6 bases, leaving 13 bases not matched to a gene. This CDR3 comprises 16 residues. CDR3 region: CASSSTPGQGIREQYF. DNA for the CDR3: TGTGCCAGCAGCTCGACACCGGGACAGGGAATACGCGAGCAGTACTTC.

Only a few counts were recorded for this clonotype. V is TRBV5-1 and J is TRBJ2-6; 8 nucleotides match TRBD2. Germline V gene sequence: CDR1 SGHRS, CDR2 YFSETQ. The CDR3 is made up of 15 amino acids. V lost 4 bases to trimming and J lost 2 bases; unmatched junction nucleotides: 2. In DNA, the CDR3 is TGCGCCAGCAGCCCGGGAGGGGCTGGGGCCAACGTCCTGACTTTC. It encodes CASSPGGAGANVLTF.

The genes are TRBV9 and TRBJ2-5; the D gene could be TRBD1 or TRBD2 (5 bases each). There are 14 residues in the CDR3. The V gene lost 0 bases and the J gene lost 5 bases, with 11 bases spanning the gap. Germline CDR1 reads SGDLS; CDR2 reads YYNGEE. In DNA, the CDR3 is TGTGCCAGCAGCGTAGGGGACCTTGGGGAGACCCAGTACTTC. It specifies CASSVGDLGETQYF.

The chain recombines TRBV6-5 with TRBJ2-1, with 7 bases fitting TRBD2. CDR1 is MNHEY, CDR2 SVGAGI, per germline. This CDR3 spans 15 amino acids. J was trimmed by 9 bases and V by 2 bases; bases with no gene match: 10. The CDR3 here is CASSYRASGRGEQFF. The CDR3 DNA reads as TGTGCCAGCAGTTACCGGGCTAGCGGACGGGGTGAGCAGTTCTTC.

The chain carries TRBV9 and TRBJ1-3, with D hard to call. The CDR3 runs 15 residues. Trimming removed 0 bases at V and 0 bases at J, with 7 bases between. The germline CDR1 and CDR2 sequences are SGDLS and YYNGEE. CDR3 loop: CASSVGSISGNTIYF. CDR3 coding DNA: TGTGCCAGCAGCGTAGGGAGTATCTCTGGAAACACCATATATTTT.

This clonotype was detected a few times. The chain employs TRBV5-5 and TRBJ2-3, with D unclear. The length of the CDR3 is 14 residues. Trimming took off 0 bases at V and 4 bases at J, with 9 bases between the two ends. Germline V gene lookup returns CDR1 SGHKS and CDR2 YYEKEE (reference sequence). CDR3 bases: TGTGCCAGCAGCTTGGAACCACCACCAGATACGCAGTATTTT. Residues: CASSLEPPPDTQYF.

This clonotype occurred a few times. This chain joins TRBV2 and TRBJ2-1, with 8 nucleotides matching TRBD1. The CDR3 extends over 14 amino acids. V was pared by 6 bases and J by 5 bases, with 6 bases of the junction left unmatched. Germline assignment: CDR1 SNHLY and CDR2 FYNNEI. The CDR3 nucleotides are TGTGCCAGCAGGTTCGACAGGGGAAACAATGAGCAGTTCTTC. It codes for CASRFDRGNNEQFF.

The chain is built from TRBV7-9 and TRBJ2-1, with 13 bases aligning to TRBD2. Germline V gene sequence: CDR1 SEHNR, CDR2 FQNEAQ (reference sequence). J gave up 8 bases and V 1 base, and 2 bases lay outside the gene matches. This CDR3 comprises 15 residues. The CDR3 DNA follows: TGTGCCAGCAGCTTAGGACTAGCGGGAGGCTATGAGCAGTTCTTC. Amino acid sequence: CASSLGLAGGYEQFF. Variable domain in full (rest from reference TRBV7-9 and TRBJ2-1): DTGVSQNPRHKITKRGQNVTFRCDPISEHNRLYWYRQTLGQGPEFLTYFQNEAQLEKSRLLSDRFSAERPKGSFSTLEIQRTEQGDSAMYLCASSLGLAGGYEQFFGPGTRLTVL.

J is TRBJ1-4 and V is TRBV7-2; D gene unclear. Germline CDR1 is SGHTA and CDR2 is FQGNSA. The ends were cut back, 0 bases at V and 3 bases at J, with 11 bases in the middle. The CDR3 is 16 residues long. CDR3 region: CASSLAGSAPNEKLFF. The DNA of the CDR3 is TGTGCCAGCAGCTTAGCCGGCAGCGCTCCTAATGAAAAACTGTTTTTT.

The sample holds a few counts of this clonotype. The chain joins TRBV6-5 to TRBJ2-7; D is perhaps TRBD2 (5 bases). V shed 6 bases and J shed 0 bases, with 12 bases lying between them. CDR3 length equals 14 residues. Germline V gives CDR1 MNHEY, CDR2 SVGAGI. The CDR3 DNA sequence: TGTGCCAGCAGCCCACGGAGGAGCTCCTACGAGCAGTACTTC. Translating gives CASSPRRSSYEQYF.

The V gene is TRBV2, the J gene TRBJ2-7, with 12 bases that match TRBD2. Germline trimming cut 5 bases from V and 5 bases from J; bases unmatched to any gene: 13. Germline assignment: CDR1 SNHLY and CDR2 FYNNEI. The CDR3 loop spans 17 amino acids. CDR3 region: CASSLSPSGGAGNEQYF. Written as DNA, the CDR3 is TGTGCCAGCAGTCTGTCCCCTAGCGGGGGGGCCGGAAACGAGCAGTACTTC.

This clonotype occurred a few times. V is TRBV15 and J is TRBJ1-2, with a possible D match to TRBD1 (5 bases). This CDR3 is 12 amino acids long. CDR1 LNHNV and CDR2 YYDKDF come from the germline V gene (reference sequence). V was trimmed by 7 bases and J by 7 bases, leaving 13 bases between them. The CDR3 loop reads CATMGPPSGYTF. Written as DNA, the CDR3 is TGTGCCACCATGGGACCGCCGTCTGGCTACACCTTC.

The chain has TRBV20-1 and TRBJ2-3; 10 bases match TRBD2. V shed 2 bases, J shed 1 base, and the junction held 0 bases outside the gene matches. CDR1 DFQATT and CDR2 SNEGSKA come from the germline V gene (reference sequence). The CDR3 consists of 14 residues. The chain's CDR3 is CSARLAGGTDTQYF. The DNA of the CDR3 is TGCAGTGCTAGACTAGCGGGGGGCACAGATACGCAGTATTTT.

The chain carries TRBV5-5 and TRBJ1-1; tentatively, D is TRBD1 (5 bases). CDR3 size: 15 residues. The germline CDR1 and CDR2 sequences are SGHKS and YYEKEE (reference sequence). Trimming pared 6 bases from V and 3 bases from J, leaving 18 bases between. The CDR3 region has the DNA TGTGCCAGCACCCGGAGCAGGGCCCCCTACACTGAAGCTTTCTTT. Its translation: CASTRSRAPYTEAFF.

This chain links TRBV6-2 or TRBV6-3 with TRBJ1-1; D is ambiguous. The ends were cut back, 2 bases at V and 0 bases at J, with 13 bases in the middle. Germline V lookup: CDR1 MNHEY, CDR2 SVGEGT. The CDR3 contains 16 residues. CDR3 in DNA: TGTGCCAGCAGTTACACAGACGGACGGTTGAACACTGAAGCTTTCTTT. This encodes CASSYTDGRLNTEAFF.

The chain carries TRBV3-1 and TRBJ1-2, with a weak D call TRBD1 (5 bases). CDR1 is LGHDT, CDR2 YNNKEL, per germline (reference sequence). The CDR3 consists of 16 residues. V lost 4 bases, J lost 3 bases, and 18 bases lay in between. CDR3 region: CASSRQGGKDYYGYTF. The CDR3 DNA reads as TGTGCCAGCAGCCGGCAGGGAGGAAAAGACTACTATGGCTACACCTTC.

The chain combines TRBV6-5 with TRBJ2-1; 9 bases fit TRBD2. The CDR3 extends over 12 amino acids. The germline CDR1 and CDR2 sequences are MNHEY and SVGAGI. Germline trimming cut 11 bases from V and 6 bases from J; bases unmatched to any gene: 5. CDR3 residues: CASGLATNEQFF. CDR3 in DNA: TGTGCCTCAGGACTAGCGACCAATGAGCAGTTCTTC.

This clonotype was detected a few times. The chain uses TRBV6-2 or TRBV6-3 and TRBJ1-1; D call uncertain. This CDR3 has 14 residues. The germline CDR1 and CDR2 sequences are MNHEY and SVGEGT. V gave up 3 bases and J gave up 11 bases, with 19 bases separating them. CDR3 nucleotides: TGTGCCAGCAGTTATCCGGGTAGCGGTGGCGTCGCTTTCTTT. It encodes CASSYPGSGGVAFF.

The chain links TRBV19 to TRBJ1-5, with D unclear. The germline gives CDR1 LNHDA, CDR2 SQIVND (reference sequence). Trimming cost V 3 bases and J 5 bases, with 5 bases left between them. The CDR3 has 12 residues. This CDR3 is CASSIWHQPQHF. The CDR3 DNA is TGTGCCAGTAGTATCTGGCATCAGCCCCAGCATTTT.

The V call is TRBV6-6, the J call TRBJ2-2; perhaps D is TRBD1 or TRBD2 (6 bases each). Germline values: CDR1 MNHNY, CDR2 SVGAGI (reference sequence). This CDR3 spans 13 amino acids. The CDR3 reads CAGRGLDTGELFF. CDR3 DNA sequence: TGTGCTGGCCGGGGGCTGGACACCGGGGAGCTGTTTTTT.

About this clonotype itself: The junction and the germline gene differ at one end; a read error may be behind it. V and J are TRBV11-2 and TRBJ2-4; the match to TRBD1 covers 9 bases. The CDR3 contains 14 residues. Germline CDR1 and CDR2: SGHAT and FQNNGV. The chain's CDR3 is CASSVDRGMNIQYF. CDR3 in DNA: TGTGCCAGCAGCGTAGACAGGGGGATGAACATTCAGTACTTC.

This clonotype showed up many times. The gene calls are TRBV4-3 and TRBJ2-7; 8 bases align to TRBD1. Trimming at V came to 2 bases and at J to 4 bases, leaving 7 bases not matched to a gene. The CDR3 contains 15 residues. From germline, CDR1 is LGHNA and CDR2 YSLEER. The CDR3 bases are TGCGCCAGCAGCCAATGGACAGGGACGATGTACGAGCAGTACTTC. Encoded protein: CASSQWTGTMYEQYF.

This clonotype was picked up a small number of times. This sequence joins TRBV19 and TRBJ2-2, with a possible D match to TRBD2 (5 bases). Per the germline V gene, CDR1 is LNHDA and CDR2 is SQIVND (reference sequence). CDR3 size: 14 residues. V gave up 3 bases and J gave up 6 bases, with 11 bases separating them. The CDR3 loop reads CASSMVGSAGELFF. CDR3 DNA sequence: TGTGCCAGTAGTATGGTGGGGAGCGCCGGGGAGCTGTTTTTT.

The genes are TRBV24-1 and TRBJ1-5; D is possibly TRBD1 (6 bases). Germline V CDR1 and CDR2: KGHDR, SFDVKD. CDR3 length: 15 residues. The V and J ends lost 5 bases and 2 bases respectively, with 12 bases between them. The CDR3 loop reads CATSGPGVGNQPQHF. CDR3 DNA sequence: TGTGCCACCAGTGGCCCAGGGGTTGGCAATCAGCCCCAGCATTTT.